This T cell receptor beta chain was profiled in a study of tumor and adjacent non-tumor tissue in lung cancer (dated by TCRdb to 2017 to 2018). For the wider study: By cancer type, the cohort comprised 11 to 12 adenocarcinoma patients, 2 squamous cell carcinoma patients and 1 small cell lung cancer patient. Among the approximately 15 patients, ages ranged from roughly 31 to 76 years, roughly 10 were men and 5 were women, and disease was TNM stage I to III. Sequencing produced about 130,000,000 productive TCRbeta reads in total, an average of about 4 million reads per sample. The study compared bulk TCRbeta repertoires between lung tumor tissue and matched distant non-tumor lung tissue from 15 lung cancer patients. For each patient, one tumor sample and one normal lung sample were taken, giving thirty paired specimens that underwent TCRbeta CDR3 sequencing. The study at large found these results: The top 100 clones accounted for a significantly larger cumulative portion of the repertoire in normal lung than in tumor tissue. Tumor tissue showed significantly greater TCR diversity (inverse Simpson) than normal lung tissue (roughly 430 vs 170, P = 0.0075, Mann-Whitney U test). The methods do not name the sequencing platform or mention unique molecular identifiers. The cohort had only about 16 patients, and the authors noted that larger samples and more detailed clinical data are needed. Peripheral blood was not sequenced, so blood TCRbeta repertoires in these lung cancer patients were not examined. Younger patients had significantly higher TCR diversity, and higher tumor TCR diversity was associated with shorter overall and disease-free survival.

According to the germline V gene (reference sequence), CDR1 reads DFQATT and CDR2 reads SNEGSKA. Including cysteine and phenylalanine, the CDR3 has 16 amino acids. Only the CDR3 portion is preserved as DNA: 48 bases, with reading frame beginning at the first base. RNA was isolated from bulk, unsorted tissue, and RNA quality was assessed with a NanoDrop ND-1000 and an Agilent 2100. The donors were newly diagnosed lung cancer patients admitted for thoracic surgery in China from August to November 2014 who had not received prior chemotherapy. Patients with previous radiotherapy or chemotherapy, or with another concurrent cancer, were excluded from the study. Pieces of surgical tissue measuring roughly 1-2.2 cm3 were kept in RNAlater solution and held at -80 degrees C until needed. The method was multiplex PCR. TCRdb shows the sequencer as Illumina HiSeq 2500. TCRbeta libraries were constructed through three rounds of nested PCR with primers (Table S4) according to protocols modified from ARM-PCR. Before sequencing, PCR products in the 200-500 bp range were cut out of the gel and cleaned up using the QIAquick gel extraction kit. From the authors' description of their analysis: Reads were cleaned with Trimmomatic, merged with FLASH into complete CDR3 sequences, and assigned to V(D)J germline segments with MiTCR. Clonal diversity was calculated as the inverse Simpson's index using VDJtools. In-frame sequences lacking a premature stop codon were counted as productive reads. TCRdb reprocessed the public reads (quality trimming at Q25 with fastp, clone calling with MiXCR) and kept in-frame beta chains. A single entry per CDR3 protein holds the most common genes and DNA from its merged rows. The V and J calls were determined by TCRdb, not by the authors. This sample gives about 110,000 distinct CDR3 sequences in total; 75% of them show up just once. Of the sample, 35% to 40% falls within the top ten clones.

Worth noting for this clonotype: The specificity of this receptor is unknown. One end of the junction is discordant with germline, which a read error may explain.

The source is a woman aged 55-70 years with non-small cell lung cancer. The chain was built from TRBV20-1 and TRBJ2-4, with the D call tentatively TRBD1 or TRBD2, each fitting 7 bases. The sample consisted of lung tumor tissue. In nucleotides, the sequence is TGCAGTGCCGACCTCCGACAGGGAGGGGTGAAAAACATACAGTACTTC. Protein translation: CSADLRQGGVKNIQYF.